The rows below give T cell receptor beta chains drawn from one sample of a study of cytomegalovirus exposure and HLA in healthy donors. Sequencing used immunoSEQ multiplex PCR; TCRdb keeps in-frame clones, though not all of them. The sample includes about 110,000 clones, 65% to 90% of them seen just once. Sequences were obtained from PBMCs. The origin of the receptors is a man over 45 in good health and CMV-seronegative. Both conserved end residues are part of each CDR3. A D gene is named only where the DNA matches it firmly. Not all rows give a size; the values are once, few, many and, for expanded clones, a class.

12	TRBV5-5	.	.	TRBJ1-5	CASSWADQPQHF	TGTGCCAGCAGCTGGGCCGATCAGCCCCAGCATTTT
15	TRBV5-1	.	.	TRBJ2-3	CASSTAAGSTDTQYF	TGCGCCAGCAGCACCGCGGCGGGAAGCACAGATACGCAGTATTTT
14	TRBV7-3	.	.	TRBJ2-6	CASSPMAGANVLTF	TGTGCCAGCAGTCCTATGGCTGGGGCCAACGTCCTGACTTTC
15	TRBV5-4	few	TRBD1	TRBJ1-1	CASSLGGQGVSEAFF	TGTGCCAGCAGCTTGGGGGGACAGGGTGTATCCGAAGCTTTCTTT
15	TRBV19	.	TRBD2	TRBJ2-3	CASIGGLAGTDTQYF	TGTGCCAGTATCGGAGGACTAGCGGGGACAGATACGCAGTATTTT
16	TRBV7-8	.	TRBD2	TRBJ2-5	CASSLAFSSGQETQYF	TGTGCCAGCAGCTTAGCGTTTTCTAGCGGACAAGAGACCCAGTACTTC
14	TRBV19	.	TRBD1	TRBJ2-1	CATRPGQGWNEQFF	TGTGCCACTCGGCCGGGACAGGGGTGGAATGAGCAGTTCTTC
15	TRBV5-1	.	.	TRBJ2-6	CASSLGDSGANVLTF	TGCGCCAGCAGCTTGGGCGACTCTGGGGCCAACGTCCTGACTTTC
16	TRBV4-1	once	.	TRBJ2-5	CASSQNFELGRETQYF	TGCGCCAGCAGCCAAAATTTCGAACTTGGTCGAGAGACCCAGTACTTC
13	TRBV19	.	TRBD1	TRBJ2-7	CASSSETGDEQYF	TGTGCCAGTAGTTCAGAGACAGGGGACGAGCAGTACTTC
14	TRBV6-5	.	TRBD2	TRBJ2-1	CASRKGLAVNEQFF	TGTGCCAGCAGGAAGGGACTAGCGGTCAATGAGCAGTTCTTC
13	TRBV6-6	.	.	TRBJ1-2	CATVPRLAVGYTF	TGTGCCACCGTGCCCAGGTTGGCTGTTGGCTACACCTTC
16	TRBV4-1	.	.	TRBJ1-5	CASSLGQPPVNQPQHF	TGCGCCAGCAGTCTAGGACAGCCCCCTGTCAATCAGCCCCAGCATTTT
12	TRBV5-5	.	.	TRBJ1-1	CASSQTEQVAFF	TGTGCCAGCAGCCAGACAGAGCAGGTAGCTTTCTTT
15	TRBV7-8	few	.	TRBJ1-4	CASSPGPGRGEKLFF	TGTGCCAGCAGCCCCGGGCCGGGGAGAGGTGAAAAACTGTTTTTT
14	TRBV5-1	.	.	TRBJ2-3	CASTLGGASDTQYF	TGCGCCAGCACGCTTGGGGGGGCTTCAGATACGCAGTATTTT
15	TRBV30	.	.	TRBJ1-1	CAWSVQYRESIEAFF	TGTGCCTGGAGTGTACAGTACAGGGAATCAATTGAAGCTTTCTTT
16	TRBV6-1	.	.	TRBJ2-3	CASSEDGVSASDTQYF	TGTGCCAGCAGTGAAGACGGAGTCTCGGCTTCAGATACGCAGTATTTT
16	TRBV5-1	.	.	TRBJ2-3	CASSLDGGASTDTQYF	TGCGCCAGCAGCTTGGATGGCGGGGCGAGCACAGATACGCAGTATTTT
16	TRBV15	.	.	TRBJ2-5	CATSRDQGAGQETQYF	TGTGCCACCAGCAGAGATCAAGGGGCTGGCCAAGAGACCCAGTACTTC
15	TRBV5-1	.	.	TRBJ2-3	CASSLEEGGTDTQYF	TGCGCCAGCAGCTTGGAGGAGGGCGGCACAGATACGCAGTATTTT
12	TRBV12-5	.	.	TRBJ2-5	CASGLYGSTQYF	TGTGCTAGTGGTTTGTATGGCTCAACCCAGTACTTC
12	TRBV5-5	.	.	TRBJ2-3	CASSPRTDTQYF	TGTGCCAGCAGCCCTCGCACAGATACGCAGTATTTT
12	TRBV30	.	.	TRBJ1-5	CAWSVRGQPQHF	TGTGCCTGGAGTGTACGGGGTCAGCCCCAGCATTTT
12	TRBV5-5	.	.	TRBJ1-2	CASSSEGYGYTF	TGTGCCAGCAGCAGCGAGGGTTATGGCTACACCTTC
15	TRBV6-1	.	.	TRBJ1-5	CASKEPGYSNQPQHF	TGTGCCAGCAAAGAGCCAGGGTATAGCAATCAGCCCCAGCATTTT
12	TRBV6-1	once	.	TRBJ2-7	CASLRRAYEQYF	TGTGCCAGCCTGCGGAGAGCCTACGAGCAGTACTTC
15	TRBV6-5	.	.	TRBJ2-5	CASSFLDRYQETQYF	TGTGCCAGCAGTTTTCTCGACAGATACCAAGAGACCCAGTACTTC
16	TRBV29-1	.	TRBD1	TRBJ2-7	CSVEDQGTGDPYEQYF	TGCAGCGTTGAAGATCAGGGGACAGGGGATCCCTACGAGCAGTACTTC
14	TRBV2	once	.	TRBJ1-6	CASIRGRGSSPLHF	TGTGCCAGCATCCGAGGGAGGGGAAGTTCACCCCTCCACTTT
11	TRBV6-1	.	.	TRBJ2-2	CASRNTGELFF	TGTGCCAGCCGTAACACCGGGGAGCTGTTTTTT
14	TRBV5-1	.	.	TRBJ2-2	CASNPGQPTGELFF	TGCGCCAGCAACCCGGGACAACCAACCGGGGAGCTGTTTTTT
12	TRBV7-8	.	.	TRBJ1-1	CASRGGVTEAFF	TGTGCCAGCAGGGGAGGGGTGACTGAAGCTTTCTTT
14	TRBV18	.	TRBD1	TRBJ1-1	CASSLDRDGTEAFF	TGTGCCAGCTCCCTTGACAGGGATGGCACTGAAGCTTTCTTT
13	TRBV7-2	.	.	TRBJ1-5	CASSFFSAEAQHF	TGTGCCAGCAGCTTCTTCTCGGCTGAGGCCCAGCATTTT
13	TRBV5-1	.	.	TRBJ1-1	CASSLEGFTEAFF	TGCGCCAGCAGCTTGGAGGGGTTCACTGAAGCTTTCTTT
16	TRBV9	.	TRBD1	TRBJ2-2	CASSPRTGGLTGELFF	TGTGCCAGCAGCCCCCGGACAGGGGGGTTAACCGGGGAGCTGTTTTTT
13	TRBV6-6	.	TRBD1	TRBJ1-1	CASRGTGGAEAFF	TGTGCCAGCAGGGGGACAGGGGGGGCTGAAGCTTTCTTT
14	TRBV29-1	.	.	TRBJ2-1	CSVVLGSSYNEQFF	TGCAGCGTTGTGCTTGGGAGCTCCTACAATGAGCAGTTCTTC
17	TRBV7-9	few	TRBD1	TRBJ1-2	CSSSPFTGEDINYGYTF	TGTTCCAGCAGCCCCTTTACAGGGGAAGATATTAACTATGGCTACACCTTC
16	TRBV10-3	.	TRBD1	TRBJ1-2	CAISESRLHRGGGYTF	TGTGCCATCAGTGAGTCGAGGCTACACAGGGGCGGTGGCTACACCTTC
14	TRBV28	once	TRBD1	TRBJ2-3	CASSLDRTTDTQYF	TGTGCCAGCAGTTTGGACAGGACTACAGATACGCAGTATTTT
15	TRBV27	.	.	TRBJ1-6	CASSLLRSDNSPLHF	TGTGCCAGCAGTTTACTGCGGAGTGATAATTCACCCCTCCACTTT
13	TRBV6-5	.	.	TRBJ1-1	CASNVDRNTEAFF	TGTGCCAGCAATGTTGACAGGAACACTGAAGCTTTCTTT
14	TRBV19	.	.	TRBJ2-7	CAIFEQGEDYEQYF	TGTGCCATCTTCGAACAGGGCGAAGACTACGAGCAGTACTTC
12	TRBV7-8	.	.	TRBJ2-1	CASSPEGNRQFF	TGTGCCAGCAGCCCAGAGGGTAATAGGCAGTTCTTC
11	TRBV5-4	.	.	TRBJ1-1	CASSWGDEAFF	TGTGCCAGCAGCTGGGGGGACGAAGCTTTCTTT
15	TRBV5-1	.	.	TRBJ2-5	CASSRSGPAAETQYF	TGCGCCAGCAGCCGCAGCGGCCCGGCAGCGGAGACCCAGTACTTC
17	TRBV7-2	.	TRBD1	TRBJ2-5	CASSLNPTGAAGETQYF	TGTGCCAGCAGCTTAAACCCGACAGGGGCCGCAGGGGAGACCCAGTACTTC
15	TRBV7-6	.	.	TRBJ2-1	CASSLGRTPPGEQFF	TGTGCCAGCAGCCTAGGGAGGACCCCCCCCGGTGAGCAGTTCTTC
11	TRBV20-1	few	.	TRBJ2-1	CSAGLANEQFF	TGCAGTGCGGGACTTGCGAATGAGCAGTTCTTC
16	TRBV4-1	.	TRBD1	TRBJ2-1	CASSHLRTGSGNEQFF	TGCGCCAGCAGCCATCTACGGACAGGGAGCGGCAATGAGCAGTTCTTC
16	TRBV27	.	TRBD1	TRBJ1-2	CASSLYMTGGNYGYTF	TGTGCCAGCAGTTTATATATGACAGGGGGCAACTATGGCTACACCTTC
17	TRBV4-2	few	.	TRBJ2-3	CASSLIVGGAFTDTQYF	TGTGCCAGCAGCCTCATCGTAGGGGGGGCTTTTACAGATACGCAGTATTTT